A selection of T cell receptor beta chains follows, all from one sample in a study of neurological immune-mediated disorders. TCRdb reprocessed the 5' RACE reads with MiXCR, giving one entry per CDR3 protein. The table records tens of thousands of distinct CDR3 sequences, about 2% of them present only once. Sequenced input: PBMCs. These receptors all stem from a woman in her thirties or forties with multiple sclerosis. CDR3s include the opening cysteine and the closing phenylalanine or tryptophan. A D gene is named only where the DNA matches it firmly. Size is stated as once, few, many, or a class for an expanded clone.

J,size,D,V,DNA,CDR3
TRBJ1-6,many,TRBD1,TRBV5-1,TGCGCCAGCAGCTTGTATGGACAGGGGGCGAATAATTCACCCCTCCACTTT,CASSLYGQGANNSPLHF
TRBJ2-2,many,NA,TRBV4-1,TGCGCCAGCAGCCAAGTCCTAAACACCGGGGAGCTGTTTTTT,CASSQVLNTGELFF
TRBJ2-3,many,NA,TRBV6-5,TGTGCCAGCAGGCCCATTAGCACAGATACGCAGTATTTT,CASRPISTDTQYF
TRBJ1-4,many,NA,TRBV12-3/TRBV12-4,TGTGCCAGCACCTCAGAAGTCGCGGATGAAAAACTGTTTTTT,CASTSEVADEKLFF
TRBJ1-3,many,NA,TRBV12-3/TRBV12-4,TGTGCCAGCAGTCCTTACAGACGGAACTCTGGAAACACCATATATTTT,CASSPYRRNSGNTIYF
TRBJ2-6,many,NA,TRBV5-1,TGCGCCAGCAGCAGAGACCAGGTCGGGGCTGGGGCCAACGTCCTGACTTTC,CASSRDQVGAGANVLTF
TRBJ2-3,many,NA,TRBV6-5,TGTGCCAGCAGGGCTATTAACAGGGGGAGGGGTACGCAGTATTTT,CASRAINRGRGTQYF
TRBJ2-7,many,NA,TRBV7-7,TGTGCCAGCAGCCCTGACAGGGAGGTTAACGAGCAGTACTTC,CASSPDREVNEQYF
TRBJ1-2,many,NA,TRBV29-1,TGCAGCGTTCCTCAGGGGTCTGACTATGGCTACACCTTC,CSVPQGSDYGYTF
TRBJ2-1,many,NA,TRBV4-1,TGCGCCAGCAGCCAGGGCCGGGACGGAGAGCAGTTCTTC,CASSQGRDGEQFF
TRBJ2-3,many,NA,TRBV9,TGTGCCAGCAGCCCCACGGGGGGCAGGACAGATACGCAGTATTTT,CASSPTGGRTDTQYF
TRBJ2-2,many,NA,TRBV12-3/TRBV12-4,TGTGCCAGCAGGGGGTTCACCTCGAACACCGGGGAGCTGTTTTTT,CASRGFTSNTGELFF
TRBJ2-1,few,NA,TRBV2,TGTGCCAGCAGTGTAGGGTGGGCCGCCTACAATGAGCAGTTCTTC,CASSVGWAAYNEQFF
TRBJ2-7,many,NA,TRBV20-1,TGCAGTGCTAGAGGGTTAACAGGGAACTCCGAGCAGTACTTC,CSARGLTGNSEQYF
TRBJ1-1,many,NA,TRBV7-9,TGTGCCAGCAGCTTCGGGAACACTGAAGCTTTCTTT,CASSFGNTEAFF
TRBJ1-5,many,NA,TRBV5-8,TGTGCCAGCAGCCCATTGAGGGATACGCTAAGCAATCAGCCCCAGCATTTT,CASSPLRDTLSNQPQHF
TRBJ1-1,many,TRBD1,TRBV20-1,TGCAGTGCTAGTTCACAGGGGCGACCTATGAACACTGAAGCTTTCTTT,CSASSQGRPMNTEAFF